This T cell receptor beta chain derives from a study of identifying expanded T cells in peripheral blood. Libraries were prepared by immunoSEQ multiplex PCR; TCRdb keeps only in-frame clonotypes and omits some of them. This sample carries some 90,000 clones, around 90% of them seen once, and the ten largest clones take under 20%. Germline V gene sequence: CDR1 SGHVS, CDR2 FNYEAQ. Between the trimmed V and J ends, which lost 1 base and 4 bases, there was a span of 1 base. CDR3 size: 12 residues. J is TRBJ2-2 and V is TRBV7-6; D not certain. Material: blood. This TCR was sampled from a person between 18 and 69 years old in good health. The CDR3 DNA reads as TGTGCCAGCAGCTTAGTCACCGGGGAGCTGTTTTTT. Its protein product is CASSLVTGELFF.